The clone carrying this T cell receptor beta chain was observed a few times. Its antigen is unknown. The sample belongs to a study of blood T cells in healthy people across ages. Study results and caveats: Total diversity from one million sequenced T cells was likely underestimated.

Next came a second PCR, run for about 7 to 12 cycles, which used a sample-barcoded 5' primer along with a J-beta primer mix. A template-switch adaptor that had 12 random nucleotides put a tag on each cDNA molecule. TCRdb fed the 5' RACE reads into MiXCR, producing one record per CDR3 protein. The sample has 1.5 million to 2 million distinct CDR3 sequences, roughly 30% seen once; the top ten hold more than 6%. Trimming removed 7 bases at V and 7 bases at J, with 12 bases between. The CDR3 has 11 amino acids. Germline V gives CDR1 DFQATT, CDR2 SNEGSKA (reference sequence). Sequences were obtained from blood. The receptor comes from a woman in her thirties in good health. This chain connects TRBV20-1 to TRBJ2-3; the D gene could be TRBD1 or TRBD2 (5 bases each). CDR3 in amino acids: CSGGVENTQYF. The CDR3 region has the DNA TGCAGTGGAGGGGTGGAGAATACGCAGTATTTT.